A single sample gave rise to the 8 T cell receptor beta chains below, sequenced in a study of T cell responses to AZD1222 COVID-19 vaccine. Clones were read by immunoSEQ multiplex PCR, and TCRdb kept only the in-frame ones, dropping some. The sample lists about 180,000 clones, more than 75% seen once, with 25% to 30% in the top ten. The sample was peripheral blood, taken 28 days after the second AZD1222 dose. These TCRs come from an adult who received the AZD1222 COVID-19 vaccine.

The rearrangement links TRBV6-1 to TRBJ2-7; 8 nucleotides line up with TRBD2. Germline V lookup: CDR1 MNHNS, CDR2 SASEGT. CDR3 size: 15 residues. The junction had 3 bases not matched to a gene; V was cut back by 1 base and J by 1 base. Here the CDR3 DNA reads TGTGCCAGCAGTGAAGGGACTAGCTCGTCCTACGAGCAGTACTTC. The encoded protein is CASSEGTSSSYEQYF.

This chain connects TRBV27 to TRBJ1-5; maybe TRBD1 (5 bases). The V and J ends lost 6 bases and 4 bases respectively, with 13 bases between them. CDR1 MNHEY and CDR2 SMNVEV come from the germline V gene (reference sequence). The CDR3 is made up of 14 amino acids. CDR3 DNA: TGTGCCAGCAGCTCCCGAGGGGTGAATCAGCCCCAGCATTTT. Translating gives CASSSRGVNQPQHF.

J is TRBJ2-7 and V is TRBV28; D is uncertain. The germline V gene encodes CDR1 MDHEN and CDR2 SYDVKM. There are 14 residues in the CDR3. Deletions cut 3 bases from V and 2 bases from J, with 11 bases between. Here the CDR3 reads CASSLGSPPYEQYF. CDR3 DNA: TGTGCCAGCAGTTTGGGTAGCCCTCCCTACGAGCAGTACTTC.

The rearrangement joins TRBV18 to TRBJ2-1; 10 bases map to TRBD1. The germline V gene has CDR1 KGHSH and CDR2 LQKENI. The V segment lost 2 bases and the J segment 7 bases; nucleotides outside the gene matches: 5. This CDR3 contains 15 residues. The CDR3 loop reads CASSPSGQGMNEQFF. CDR3 in DNA: TGTGCCAGCTCACCATCGGGACAGGGGATGAATGAGCAGTTCTTC.

This chain joins TRBV28 and TRBJ1-1, with 8 bases lining up with TRBD1. Germline lookup yields CDR1 MDHEN and CDR2 SYDVKM. With V trimmed by 8 bases and J by 3 bases, 8 bases remained unmatched. The CDR3 runs 14 residues. DNA of the CDR3: TGTGCCAGCCTCTCAGGACAGGGTGACACTGAAGCTTTCTTT. Amino acid sequence: CASLSGQGDTEAFF.

This chain's CDR3 is CASSLRPQGGTTNEKLFF. CDR3 in DNA: TGTGCCAGCAGTTTACGCCCCCAGGGGGGAACAACTAATGAAAAACTGTTTTTT. The chain links TRBV27 to TRBJ1-4, with 7 bases aligning to TRBD1. There are 18 residues in the CDR3. V dropped 2 bases and J dropped 0; count of bases not matched to a gene: 9. CDR1 is MNHEY, CDR2 SMNVEV, per germline (reference sequence).

The chain uses TRBV24-1 and TRBJ2-1; D gene unclear. In germline, CDR1 is KGHDR, CDR2 SFDVKD. V lost 4 bases, J lost 7 bases, and 10 bases lay in between. The CDR3 sequence is 13 residues long. DNA for the CDR3: TGTGCCACCAGTGACTCAGACGCGAATGAGCAGTTCTTC. It encodes CATSDSDANEQFF.

The chain combines TRBV18 with TRBJ2-7, with D perhaps given as TRBD1 or TRBD2 (5 bases each). CDR3 size: 14 residues. CDR1 is KGHSH and CDR2 is LQKENI in the germline V gene. Trimming cost V 3 bases and J 3 bases, with 12 bases left between them. This chain's CDR3 is CASSPPGRIYEQYF. The CDR3 coding sequence is TGTGCCAGCTCACCGCCGGGACGGATCTACGAGCAGTACTTC.